One and the same sample provided the 10 T cell receptor beta chains below, sequenced in a study of technical replicates of blood from a handful of donors. The method was immunoSEQ multiplex PCR; TCRdb's version includes in-frame clones alone and lacks a portion of them. The sample comprises tens of thousands of clones, about 98% of which are singletons, and over 0.15% rests with the top ten. What was sequenced was T cells isolated from PBMCs. The source is a human donor in good health.

This clone occurred once. The J gene is TRBJ2-1, the V gene TRBV6-5; maybe TRBD2 (6 bases). The CDR3 contains 15 residues. From germline, CDR1 is MNHEY and CDR2 SVGAGI. With 2 bases removed from V and 2 bases from J, the gap between germline ends came to 10 bases. For the CDR3, the DNA is TGTGCCAGCAGTTACGTCGGGAGAGCCTACAATGAGCAGTTCTTC. This translates into CASSYVGRAYNEQFF.

This rearrangement joins TRBV29-1 to TRBJ1-1; no reliable D call. CDR3 length: 13 amino acids. The V end was cut by 5 bases, the J end by 1 base, with 11 bases between. Germline-derived CDR1 and CDR2 are SQVTM and ANQGSEA. The chain's CDR3 is CSVLGSGNTEAFF. CDR3 nucleotide sequence: TGCAGCGTTTTAGGTAGCGGGAACACTGAAGCTTTCTTT.

This clone was seen once. The CDR3, as DNA: TGTGCCACCAGCAGAAGGACTAGCGGGGGGGATACGCAGTATTTT. It encodes CATSRRTSGGDTQYF. The chain carries TRBV15 and TRBJ2-3; 14 bases agree with TRBD2. Germline V gene data show CDR1 as LNHNV and CDR2 as YYDKDF (reference sequence). The CDR3 spans 15 residues. Germline trimming cut 2 bases from V and 6 bases from J; bases unmatched to any gene: 1.

The count of this clone is one. Here the CDR3 reads CASSYSGPLEQFF. The CDR3 bases are TGTGCCAGCAGTTATTCAGGCCCTCTGGAGCAGTTCTTC. The V and J genes are TRBV6-5 and TRBJ2-1; D uncertain. The length of the CDR3 is 13 residues. V was pared by 3 bases and J by 10 bases, with 13 bases between. Germline CDR1 reads MNHEY; CDR2 reads SVGAGI.

The chain is built from TRBV30 and TRBJ1-6; D gene uncertain. The germline V gene encodes CDR1 GTSNPN and CDR2 SVGIG (reference sequence). The V end lost 0 bases, the J end lost 9 bases, and 15 bases lay between the germline ends. CDR3 length: 15 amino acids. CDR3: CAWSVLLGSGSPLHF. The CDR3, as DNA: TGTGCCTGGAGTGTACTACTGGGTTCGGGTTCACCCCTCCACTTT.

J is TRBJ2-2 and V is TRBV25-1; no clear D. The CDR3 has 13 residues. The V and J ends lost 3 bases and 2 bases respectively, with 4 bases between them. The germline V gene encodes CDR1 MGHDK and CDR2 SYGVNS. For the CDR3, the DNA is TGTGCCAGCAGTGACCTTAACACCGGGGAGCTGTTTTTT. It yields the protein CASSDLNTGELFF.

This clone was detected only once. The V and J genes are TRBV30 and TRBJ2-3; 8 positions agree with TRBD2. With V trimmed by 3 bases and J by 0 bases, 2 bases remained unmatched. The CDR3 extends over 14 amino acids. CDR1 is GTSNPN and CDR2 is SVGIG in the germline V gene (reference sequence). The CDR3 sequence: CAWRLAASTDTQYF. The CDR3 DNA follows: TGTGCCTGGAGACTAGCGGCAAGCACAGATACGCAGTATTTT.

The rearrangement links TRBV2 to TRBJ1-1, with D perhaps matching TRBD1 (6 bases). CDR3 length equals 14 residues. Germline V CDR1 and CDR2: SNHLY, FYNNEI. V lost 6 bases to trimming and J lost 1 base, with 12 bases between them. The CDR3 DNA sequence: TGTGCCAGCAGGCTTCTGGGACAGAACACTGAAGCTTTCTTT. Its translation: CASRLLGQNTEAFF.

J is TRBJ2-7 and V is TRBV28; a weak D match, TRBD1 (6 bases). The CDR3 extends over 15 amino acids. The V gene lost 7 bases and the J gene lost 4 bases, with 20 bases spanning the gap. The germline V gene encodes CDR1 MDHEN and CDR2 SYDVKM. The CDR3 nucleotides are TGTGCCAGCACCCTAGGGACAACCGAGGGTTACGAGCAGTACTTC. Translation gives CASTLGTTEGYEQYF.

This chain connects TRBV5-5 to TRBJ1-4, with D perhaps matching TRBD1 (6 bases). The CDR3 consists of 15 residues. V lost 0 bases and J lost 8, with 14 bases in between. Germline CDR1 reads SGHKS; CDR2 reads YYEKEE (reference sequence). The CDR3 here is CASSLDRAANEKLFF. Here the CDR3 DNA reads TGTGCCAGCAGCTTGGACAGGGCGGCAAACGAAAAACTGTTTTTT. Supplemented by reference TRBV5-5 and TRBJ1-4, the full variable domain reads DAGVTQSPTHLIKTRGQQVTLRCSPISGHKSVSWYQQVLGQGPQFIFQYYEKEERGRGNFPDRFSARQFPNYSSELNVNALLLGDSALYLCASSLDRAANEKLFFGSGTQLSVL.